The 17 T cell receptor beta chains below were found in one sample sequenced in a study of a mutant IDH1 vaccine in newly diagnosed glioma. The protocol was immunoSEQ multiplex PCR, while the TCRdb copy is restricted to in-frame clones and leaves out a portion. The sample lists roughly 35,000 clones, roughly four fifths occurring once. No antigen has been assigned to these receptors. Time point specified: week 47, end of study. The investigators gave 300 ug of mutant IDH1 20-mer peptide in each vaccine dose, together with topical imiquimod. The sample was PBMCs, taken from a glioma patient whose treatment included an IDH1 peptide vaccine. The receptors were sampled from a man in his forties with glioma.

The gene calls are TRBV4-1 and TRBJ1-2; no firm D call. V shed 0 bases and J shed 6 bases, with 14 bases lying between them. CDR3 length: 15 residues. Germline CDR1 MGHRA, CDR2 YSYEKL. CDR3 protein: CASSQEGANHDGYTF. CDR3 in DNA: TGCGCCAGCAGCCAAGAAGGAGCCAACCACGATGGCTACACCTTC.

The rearrangement uses TRBV15 and TRBJ2-1; 11 positions agree with TRBD1. After removal of 0 bases from V and 8 bases from J, the junction contained 6 bases not matched to a gene. From germline, CDR1 is LNHNV and CDR2 YYDKDF (reference sequence). The CDR3 consists of 16 residues. In DNA, the CDR3 is TGTGCCACCAGCAGAGATCGGGGACAGGGGGGCTATGAGCAGTTCTTC. This codes for CATSRDRGQGGYEQFF.

The CDR3 region has the DNA TGTGCCAGCAGCCGGGGCGATACGCAGTATTTT. Its translation is CASSRGDTQYF. The gene calls are TRBV9 and TRBJ2-3; the D call may be TRBD1 or TRBD2 (5 bases each). Trimming removed 4 bases from V and 6 bases from J, with 6 bases in between. The germline gives CDR1 SGDLS, CDR2 YYNGEE. The CDR3 spans 11 residues.

This sequence joins TRBV18 and TRBJ2-1; D remains unclear. The V and J ends lost 0 bases and 6 bases respectively, with 3 bases between them. Per the germline V gene, CDR1 is KGHSH and CDR2 is LQKENI. The CDR3 spans 12 residues. As DNA, the CDR3 is TGTGCCAGCTCACCACCGCTCAATGAGCAGTTCTTC. Protein sequence: CASSPPLNEQFF.

The CDR3 DNA reads TGTGCCAGCAGCCGACTTGAGGGAGGCTCCTACAATGAGCAGTTCTTC. It translates to CASSRLEGGSYNEQFF. The chain links TRBV6-4 to TRBJ2-1; a possible D gene is TRBD2 (6 bases). Trimming shortened V by 6 bases and J by 0 bases, and 15 bases separated the two germline ends. The germline V gene encodes CDR1 MRHNA and CDR2 SNTAGT. The length of the CDR3 is 16 residues.

The J gene is TRBJ2-5, the V gene TRBV10-3; TRBD1 matches at 8 bases. The J call may be in error: the DNA end matches TRBJ2-7 better. The CDR3 loop spans 14 amino acids. Per germline, CDR1 ENHRY and CDR2 SYGVKD. The CDR3 loop is CAISAGDRPYEQYF. The CDR3 DNA reads TGTGCCATCAGTGCGGGGGACAGGCCCTACGAGCAGTACTTC.

The chain carries TRBV6-1 and TRBJ2-5; D may match TRBD1 or TRBD2 (5 bases each). The V gene lost 4 bases and the J gene lost 5 bases, with 11 bases spanning the gap. The CDR3 consists of 13 residues. The germline gives CDR1 MNHNS, CDR2 SASEGT. CDR3 in DNA: TGTGCCAGCAGTGGTCGACAGCGGGAGACCCAGTACTTC. This sequence encodes CASSGRQRETQYF.

This chain uses TRBV20-1 with TRBJ1-2; D not resolved. Germline loops: CDR1 DFQATT, CDR2 SNEGSKA (reference sequence). V was clipped by 1 base and J by 8 bases, with 8 bases between them. This CDR3 has 11 residues. CDR3 protein: CSARGPSGYTF. CDR3 sequence (DNA): TGCAGTGCTAGAGGCCCTAGCGGCTACACCTTC.

V is TRBV6-5 and J is TRBJ1-2, with 8 positions matching TRBD1. CDR1 is MNHEY, CDR2 SVGAGI, per germline. This CDR3 has 14 amino acids. V trimming: 5 bases; J trimming: 2 bases; junction bases outside the gene matches: 4. CDR3 in DNA: TGTGCCAGCAGTCGGACAGGGCGGAACTATGGCTACACCTTC. This sequence encodes CASSRTGRNYGYTF.

The DNA for the CDR3 is TGTGCCAGCAGTGACCAACAGGGTTTCTTCGATACGCAGTATTTT. Encoded protein: CASSDQQGFFDTQYF. The rearrangement links TRBV6-1 to TRBJ2-3, with D perhaps matching TRBD1 (6 bases). From germline, CDR1 is MNHNS and CDR2 SASEGT. The CDR3 extends over 15 amino acids. The V end was cut by 3 bases, the J end by 6 bases, with 16 bases between.

V and J are TRBV4-1 and TRBJ2-1; 11 bases align to TRBD2. Germline loops: CDR1 MGHRA, CDR2 YSYEKL. The ends lost 0 bases at V and 0 bases at J; junction bases unmatched: 13. The CDR3 runs 21 residues. This chain's CDR3 is CASSQDTRLAGPGRSYNEQFF. CDR3 coding DNA: TGCGCCAGCAGCCAAGATACCAGACTAGCGGGACCAGGCCGCTCCTACAATGAGCAGTTCTTC.

This rearrangement joins TRBV19 to TRBJ2-1; unclear D gene. The V and J ends lost 9 bases and 6 bases respectively, with 21 bases between them. There are 15 residues in the CDR3. Per germline, CDR1 LNHDA and CDR2 SQIVND (reference sequence). CDR3 sequence reads: CASRLDVGLRNEQFF. The CDR3 bases are TGTGCCAGCCGACTGGACGTCGGGCTGCGCAATGAGCAGTTCTTC.

V gene TRBV7-9 combines with J gene TRBJ1-1; D is unresolved. The germline CDR1 and CDR2 sequences are SEHNR and FQNEAQ (reference sequence). With 3 bases removed from V and 7 bases from J, the gap between germline ends came to 9 bases. This CDR3 contains 12 residues. This CDR3 reads CASSLTGIEAFF. DNA of the CDR3: TGTGCCAGCAGCTTGACCGGGATTGAAGCTTTCTTT.

The genes are TRBV27 and TRBJ2-1, with D possibly being TRBD1 (5 bases). This CDR3 has 17 amino acids. Trimming took off 3 bases at V and 2 bases at J, with 17 bases between the two ends. The germline gives CDR1 MNHEY, CDR2 SMNVEV (reference sequence). CDR3 in DNA: TGTGCCAGCAGTTTTTCAGTAGGGGCATTGGCCTACAATGAGCAGTTCTTC. It is translated as CASSFSVGALAYNEQFF.

CDR3 DNA sequence: TGTGCCAGCAGTTCCCCGACTAGCGGGACAGATACGCAGTATTTT. Its translation is CASSSPTSGTDTQYF. The chain couples TRBV27 to TRBJ2-3; TRBD2 aligns across 10 bases. The CDR3 loop spans 15 amino acids. Germline assignment: CDR1 MNHEY and CDR2 SMNVEV (reference sequence). The V segment lost 4 bases and the J segment 3 bases; nucleotides outside the gene matches: 4.

This clone was found once. The gene calls are TRBV2 and TRBJ1-2, with 12 bases matching TRBD1. The CDR3 contains 13 residues. Germline V gene data show CDR1 as SNHLY and CDR2 as FYNNEI. J lost 6 bases, V lost 9 bases, and 5 bases had no gene match. This CDR3 is CARRGQGADGYTF. DNA for the CDR3: TGTGCCAGAAGGGGACAGGGGGCAGATGGCTACACCTTC.

The gene calls are TRBV21-1 and TRBJ1-3; the D call TRBD1 from the table was never checked on the DNA. TRBV21-1 is recorded as a pseudogene. The CDR3 length is 18 residues. CDR3 sequence reads: CASSKWRQKAFHYRPIYF. The CDR3 nucleotides are TGTGCCAGCAGCAAATGGAGACAGAAGGCGTTCCATTATCGGCCCATATATTTT.